Here is one T cell receptor beta chain with its context. These data originate in a study of blood T cell repertoires in COVID-19. Whole-study context: Nucleic acid was either cDNA or gDNA, and it came from T cells, B-cell-depleted T cells, or PBMCs.

Libraries were prepared by immunoSEQ multiplex PCR; TCRdb keeps only in-frame clonotypes and omits some of them. Counted here are some 160,000 clones, approximately 83% occurring once; the ten biggest clones make up roughly 2%. The source material was peripheral blood. The TCR comes from a woman older than 75 with acute or convalescent COVID-19.

The CDR3 reads CASSHRLAGDTGELFF. The CDR3 region has the DNA TGTGCCAGCAGCCACCGACTAGCGGGAGACACCGGGGAGCTGTTTTTT. The V gene is TRBV7-6, the J gene TRBJ2-2, with 12 bases fitting TRBD2. After removal of 5 bases from V and 3 bases from J, the junction contained 4 bases not matched to a gene. Germline lookup yields CDR1 SGHVS and CDR2 FNYEAQ. This CDR3 has 16 amino acids.